Included here is one T cell receptor beta chain sequence, with context. The ends lost 0 bases at V and 8 bases at J; junction bases unmatched: 8. The CDR3 sequence is 15 residues long. The germline V gene encodes CDR1 LGHNA and CDR2 YSLEER. This entry is derived from a study of cytomegalovirus exposure and HLA in healthy donors. The PCR used 60 Vbeta and 13 Jbeta primers. In the original workflow: Later, an analysis found 75 million to 100 million unique TCR beta chains, and about 10 million of these were shared. TCRdb's table, derived via immunoSEQ multiplex PCR, lists solely in-frame clones and lacks some. That table furnishes V, J and clone size, whereas the DNA furnished D and trimming. The table has 93,000 or so clones, around 65% seen once; the top ten hold around 3.5%.

The clonotype comes from a woman between 45 and 60 years old in good health and CMV-seronegative. The sample was PBMCs. The chain recombines TRBV4-3 with TRBJ1-2; 8 bases are shared with TRBD1. The CDR3 protein is CASSQEISGGYGYTF. In DNA, the CDR3 is TGCGCCAGCAGCCAAGAGATCTCAGGGGGCTACGGCTACACCTTC.